Below are 21 T cell receptor beta chains sequenced from a single sample in a study of graft-versus-host responses after intestinal transplantation (TCRdb year 2021). Their antigens are not known. The label giving this sample's time point can be read as: cells obtained before transplantation from donor or recipient. Library preparation employed the immunoSEQ multiplex PCR assay. TCRdb took over this immuneACCESS table, retaining in-frame rearrangements with V and J assigned. Such tables are incomplete; in checked studies, under half of the missing clones stem from an unresolved V gene, and the remainder is unexplained. This sample gives around 55,000 clones in total; around 89% of them show up just once. 0.62% of the sample goes to the ten largest clones. Material: unstimulated CD4+ T cells sorted from spleen or lymph node cells, obtained before transplant. Source of these receptors: a human donor who was the organ donor for an intestinal transplant.

The V gene is TRBV5-6, the J gene TRBJ1-1, with D uncertain. Trimming took off 7 bases at V and 5 bases at J, with 6 bases between the two ends. From germline, CDR1 is SGHDT and CDR2 YYEEEE. The CDR3 runs to 10 residues. The CDR3 sequence: CASGETEAFF. In DNA form, the CDR3 reads TGTGCCAGCGGGGAGACTGAAGCTTTCTTT. The whole variable domain, filled in from reference TRBV5-6 and TRBJ1-1, reads DAGVTQSPTHLIKTRGQQVTLRCSPKSGHDTVSWYQQALGQGPQFIFQYYEEEERQRGNFPDRFSGHQFPNYSSELNVNALLLGDSALYLCASGETEAFFGQGTRLTVV.

CDR3 sequence: CASTRRDRVGTEAFF. Written as DNA, the CDR3 is TGTGCCAGCACCCGACGGGACAGGGTTGGGACTGAAGCTTTCTTT. This rearrangement joins TRBV7-2 to TRBJ1-1; TRBD1 matches at 9 bases. The CDR3 extends over 15 amino acids. V shed 7 bases, J shed 5 bases, and the junction held 11 bases outside the gene matches. Germline V gene lookup returns CDR1 SGHTA and CDR2 FQGNSA.

The chain links TRBV7-3 to TRBJ2-3; D perhaps matches TRBD2 (5 bases). The length of the CDR3 is 16 residues. Germline V gives CDR1 SGHTA, CDR2 FQGTGA. Deletions cut 2 bases from V and 1 base from J, with 13 bases between. The CDR3 DNA follows: TGTGCCAGCAGCTTAGATTGGGAGCCGGGCACAGATACGCAGTATTTT. This sequence encodes CASSLDWEPGTDTQYF.

This chain joins TRBV2 and TRBJ2-1, with a weak D call TRBD2 (6 bases). With 3 bases removed from V and 0 bases from J, the gap between germline ends came to 9 bases. Germline lookup yields CDR1 SNHLY and CDR2 FYNNEI. The CDR3 has 15 amino acids. This CDR3 is CASSEDGSSYNEQFF. For the CDR3, the DNA is TGTGCCAGCAGTGAGGACGGGAGCTCCTACAATGAGCAGTTCTTC. The entire variable domain, with the rest obtained from reference TRBV2 and TRBJ2-1, is as follows: EPEVTQTPSHQVTQMGQEVILRCVPISNHLYFYWYRQILGQKVEFLVSFYNNEISEKSEIFDDQFSVERPDGSNFTLKIRSTKLEDSAMYFCASSEDGSSYNEQFFGPGTRLTVL.

The chain couples TRBV18 to TRBJ1-5; 11 bases align to TRBD1. The CDR3 covers 18 residues. The germline V gene has CDR1 KGHSH and CDR2 LQKENI. V dropped 6 bases and J dropped 0; count of bases not matched to a gene: 10. The CDR3 DNA sequence: TGTGCCAGCTCCCCCCGGGACAGGGGGGTCTATAGCAATCAGCCCCAGCATTTT. Protein product: CASSPRDRGVYSNQPQHF. The full variable domain, completed using reference TRBV18 and TRBJ1-5, is NAGVMQNPRHLVRRRGQEARLRCSPMKGHSHVYWYRQLPEEGLKFMVYLQKENIIDESGMPKERFSAEFPKEGPSILRIQQVVRGDSAAYFCASSPRDRGVYSNQPQHFGDGTRLSIL.

The V gene is TRBV7-3, the J gene TRBJ1-2; tentatively, D is TRBD1 (5 bases). The germline CDR1 and CDR2 sequences are SGHTA and FQGTGA. V lost 5 bases, J lost 2 bases, and 9 bases lay in between. The CDR3 contains 13 residues. The CDR3 DNA sequence: TGTGCCAGCAGCGAACAGGCGAACTATGGCTACACCTTC. This translates into CASSEQANYGYTF.

CDR3 sequence reads: CASSLYSNEKLFF. In DNA, the CDR3 is TGTGCCAGCAGCTTATATTCTAATGAAAAACTGTTTTTT. The rearrangement joins TRBV7-9 to TRBJ1-4; D gene uncertain. Germline V gene sequence: CDR1 SEHNR, CDR2 FQNEAQ (reference sequence). Trimming took 2 bases from V and 3 from J, leaving 4 bases between them. The CDR3 is made up of 13 amino acids.

In this sample, this clone turned up once. The gene calls are TRBV6-5 and TRBJ1-2; possibly TRBD1 for D (6 bases). Trimming left V 5 bases short and J 2 bases short, with 9 bases between. CDR1 and CDR2 from the germline V gene are MNHEY and SVGAGI. The CDR3 loop spans 13 amino acids. The DNA of the CDR3 is TGTGCCAGCAGTCCCGACAGGAACTATGGCTACACCTTC. It yields the protein CASSPDRNYGYTF.

This clone came up once. The V gene is TRBV19, the J gene TRBJ2-5, with 9 bases matching TRBD1. The CDR3 consists of 14 residues. The germline V gene encodes CDR1 LNHDA and CDR2 SQIVND (reference sequence). With V trimmed by 5 bases and J by 2 bases, 3 bases remained unmatched. The CDR3 nucleotides read TGTGCCAGTAGTCGGGACAGGGATCAAGAGACCCAGTACTTC. Translation gives CASSRDRDQETQYF.

V and J are TRBV7-9 and TRBJ2-1, with a weak D call TRBD2 (6 bases). Per germline, CDR1 SEHNR and CDR2 FQNEAQ (reference sequence). Trimming took 6 bases from V and 10 from J, leaving 25 bases between them. The CDR3 contains 16 residues. In nucleotides, the CDR3 is TGTGCCAGCAGGGAAGAGGGAGCGGGTCCTACGCGGGAGCAGTTCTTC. It is translated as CASREEGAGPTREQFF.

The chain uses TRBV18 and TRBJ2-7, with D possibly being TRBD2 (6 bases). The CDR3 loop spans 16 amino acids. Trimming took off 6 bases at V and 6 bases at J, with 24 bases between the two ends. Germline loops: CDR1 KGHSH, CDR2 LQKENI. The CDR3 sequence: CASSLTGGGEGLEQYF. As DNA, the CDR3 is TGTGCCAGCTCCCTCACTGGGGGAGGTGAAGGCCTCGAGCAGTACTTC.

This sequence joins TRBV15 and TRBJ1-1; no firm D call. This CDR3 has 13 residues. Per the germline V gene, CDR1 is LNHNV and CDR2 is YYDKDF (reference sequence). Trimming shortened V by 0 bases and J by 2 bases, and 4 bases separated the two germline ends. The CDR3 sequence: CATSRDQNTEAFF. The CDR3 nucleotides read TGTGCCACCAGCAGAGACCAAAACACTGAAGCTTTCTTT.

CDR3 coding DNA: TGTGCCAGCAAGAAGGGGTCGAGGACCGGGGAGCTGTTTTTT. It encodes CASKKGSRTGELFF. The chain links TRBV6-5 to TRBJ2-2; D may be TRBD1 (5 bases). Germline V CDR1 and CDR2: MNHEY, SVGAGI. V lost 7 bases, J lost 5 bases, and 14 bases lay in between. CDR3 size: 14 residues.

The chain combines TRBV5-8 with TRBJ2-7; 8 nucleotides align to TRBD1. Germline assignment: CDR1 SGHTS and CDR2 YDEGEE. This CDR3 spans 17 amino acids. The junction had 13 bases not matched to a gene; V was cut back by 2 bases and J by 3 bases. Here the CDR3 DNA reads TGTGCCAGCAGCTTCGGACAGGGTAGGGGAGTCGGCTACGAGCAGTACTTC. This gives the protein CASSFGQGRGVGYEQYF.

This clone was observed a single time. V usage is TRBV20-1 and J usage is TRBJ2-3, with D uncertain. The CDR3 runs to 11 residues. Trimming left V 6 bases short and J 5 bases short, with 9 bases between. Germline loops: CDR1 DFQATT, CDR2 SNEGSKA (reference sequence). CDR3 coding DNA: TGCAGTGCGGCTTTTGGAGATACGCAGTATTTT. Residues: CSAAFGDTQYF.

The chain employs TRBV28 and TRBJ1-5; 7 bases agree with TRBD1. From germline, CDR1 is MDHEN and CDR2 SYDVKM. V trimming: 4 bases; J trimming: 2 bases; junction bases outside the gene matches: 8. The CDR3 loop spans 16 amino acids. As DNA, the CDR3 is TGTGCCAGCAGTTACCCCGACAGGGAGGGCAATCAGCCCCAGCATTTT. Its protein product is CASSYPDREGNQPQHF.

The chain uses TRBV28 and TRBJ2-3; 10 bases line up with TRBD2. Per germline, CDR1 MDHEN and CDR2 SYDVKM. V shed 5 bases and J 6 bases; nucleotides not matched to a gene: 11. CDR3 length: 16 residues. For the CDR3, the DNA is TGTGCCAGCAGTCCCCTAGCGGGAGTAGTTTCGGATACGCAGTATTTT. Amino acids: CASSPLAGVVSDTQYF.

The V gene is TRBV28, the J gene TRBJ1-2, with a possible D match to TRBD1 (5 bases). CDR1 and CDR2 (germline): MDHEN, SYDVKM. Trimming removed 3 bases at V and 8 bases at J, with 16 bases between. The CDR3 sequence is 14 residues long. This CDR3 is CASSLGSGRGGYTF. The CDR3 DNA is TGTGCCAGCAGTTTGGGATCGGGGAGGGGAGGCTACACCTTC.

The CDR3 DNA sequence: TGCGCCAGCAGTTTGACACCAGATAATTCACCCCTCCACTTT. It codes for CASSLTPDNSPLHF. The rearrangement uses TRBV5-1 and TRBJ1-6; D not certain. Trimming removed 5 bases from V and 5 bases from J, with 11 bases in between. From germline, CDR1 is SGHRS and CDR2 YFSETQ. CDR3 length: 14 residues.

The chain carries TRBV29-1 and TRBJ2-3; 9 bases are a match to TRBD1. J was trimmed by 4 bases and V by 1 base; bases with no gene match: 9. The V gene's germline CDR1 is SQVTM and CDR2 ANQGSEA. The length of the CDR3 is 16 residues. The CDR3 loop reads CSVEGRTGDVPDTQYF. The CDR3 region has the DNA TGCAGCGTTGAAGGCAGGACAGGGGATGTCCCAGATACGCAGTATTTT.

V usage is TRBV5-1 and J usage is TRBJ1-1, with D hard to call. Germline CDR1 reads SGHRS; CDR2 reads YFSETQ. With 0 bases removed from V and 8 bases from J, the gap between germline ends came to 11 bases. This CDR3 has 13 residues. CDR3 nucleotides: TGCGCCAGCAGCTTGGGGAGCTCCTTAGAAGCTTTCTTT. Residues: CASSLGSSLEAFF.